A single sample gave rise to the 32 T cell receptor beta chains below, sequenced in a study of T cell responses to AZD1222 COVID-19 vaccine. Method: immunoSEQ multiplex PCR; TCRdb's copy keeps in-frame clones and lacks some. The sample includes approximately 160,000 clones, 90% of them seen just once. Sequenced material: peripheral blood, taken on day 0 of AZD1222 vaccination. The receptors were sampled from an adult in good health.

For the CDR3, the DNA is TGTGCCAGCAGTCTTGACAGGGACCATGGCTACACCTTC. As protein: CASSLDRDHGYTF. The V gene is TRBV28, the J gene TRBJ1-2; 7 nucleotides align to TRBD1. The CDR3 extends over 13 amino acids. V lost 5 bases, J lost 6 bases, and 6 bases stayed unmatched. Looked up from germline, CDR1 is MDHEN and CDR2 is SYDVKM.

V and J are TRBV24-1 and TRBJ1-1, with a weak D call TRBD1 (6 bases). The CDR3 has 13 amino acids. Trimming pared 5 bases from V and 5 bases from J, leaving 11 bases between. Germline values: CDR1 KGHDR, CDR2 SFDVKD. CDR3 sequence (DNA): TGTGCCACCAGTGGATCAGGGGAAACTGAAGCTTTCTTT. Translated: CATSGSGETEAFF.

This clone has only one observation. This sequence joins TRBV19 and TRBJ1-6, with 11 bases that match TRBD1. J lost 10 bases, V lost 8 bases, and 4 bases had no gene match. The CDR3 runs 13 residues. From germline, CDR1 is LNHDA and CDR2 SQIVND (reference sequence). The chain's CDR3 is CASEDRGRSPLHF. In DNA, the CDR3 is TGTGCCAGTGAGGACAGGGGGCGGTCACCCCTCCACTTT.

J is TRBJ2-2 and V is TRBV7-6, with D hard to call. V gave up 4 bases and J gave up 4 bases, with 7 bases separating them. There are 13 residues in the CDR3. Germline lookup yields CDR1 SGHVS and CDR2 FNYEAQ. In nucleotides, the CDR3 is TGTGCCAGCAGCTCCGCTATCACCGGGGAGCTGTTTTTT. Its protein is CASSSAITGELFF.

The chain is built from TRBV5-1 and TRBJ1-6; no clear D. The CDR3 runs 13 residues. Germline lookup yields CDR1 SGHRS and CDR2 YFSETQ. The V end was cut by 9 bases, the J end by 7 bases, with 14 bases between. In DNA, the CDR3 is TGCGCCACCCGATTCGACGGGAATTCACCCCTCCACTTT. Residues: CATRFDGNSPLHF.

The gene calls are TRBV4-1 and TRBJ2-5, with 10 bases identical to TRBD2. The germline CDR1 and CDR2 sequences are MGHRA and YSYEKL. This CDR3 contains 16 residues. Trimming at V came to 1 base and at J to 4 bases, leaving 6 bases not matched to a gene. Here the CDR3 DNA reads TGCGCCAGCAGCCAAGTAGCCAGCGGGGGGGGAGAGACCCAGTACTTC. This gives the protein CASSQVASGGGETQYF.

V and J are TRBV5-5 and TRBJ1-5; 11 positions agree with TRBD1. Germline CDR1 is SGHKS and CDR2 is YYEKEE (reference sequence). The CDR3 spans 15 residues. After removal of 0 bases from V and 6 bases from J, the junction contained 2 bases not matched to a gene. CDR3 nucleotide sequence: TGTGCCAGCAGCTTGGAGGGGACAGGGGGTCAGCCCCAGCATTTT. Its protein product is CASSLEGTGGQPQHF.

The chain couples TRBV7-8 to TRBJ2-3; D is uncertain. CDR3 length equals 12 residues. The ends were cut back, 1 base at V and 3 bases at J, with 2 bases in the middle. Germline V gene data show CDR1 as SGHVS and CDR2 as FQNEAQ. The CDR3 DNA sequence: TGTGCCAGCAGCTTAGGAACAGATACGCAGTATTTT. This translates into CASSLGTDTQYF.

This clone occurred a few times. In DNA form, the CDR3 reads TGTGCCAGCAGCCAAACAGGGGGGACCACGGGGACCCAGTACTTC. It encodes CASSQTGGTTGTQYF. This rearrangement joins TRBV5-6 to TRBJ2-5; 8 positions agree with TRBD1. Germline CDR1 and CDR2: SGHDT and YYEEEE. V gave up 4 bases and J gave up 7 bases; unmatched junction bases: 12. The CDR3 sequence is 15 residues long.

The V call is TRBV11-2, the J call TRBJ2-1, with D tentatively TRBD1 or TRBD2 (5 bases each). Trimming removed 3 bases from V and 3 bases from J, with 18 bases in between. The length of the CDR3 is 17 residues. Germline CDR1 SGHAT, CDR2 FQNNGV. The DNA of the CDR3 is TGTGCCAGCAGCTTCTCGGGTTTGGGGGTCAACTACAATGAGCAGTTCTTC. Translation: CASSFSGLGVNYNEQFF.

CDR3 DNA sequence: TGTGCCACCAGCAGAGCGCCCGCCGTCGAGCAGTACTTC. Its protein product is CATSRAPAVEQYF. The genes are TRBV15 and TRBJ2-7; D is unclear. This CDR3 region has 13 residues. V lost 1 base and J 6 bases, leaving 10 bases between the germline ends. Looked up from germline, CDR1 is LNHNV and CDR2 is YYDKDF (reference sequence). Variable domain in full (rest from reference TRBV15 and TRBJ2-7): DAMVIQNPRYQVTQFGKPVTLSCSQTLNHNVMYWYQQKSSQAPKLLFHYYDKDFNNEADTPDNFQSRRPNTSFCFLDIRSPGLGDTAMYLCATSRAPAVEQYFGPGTRLTVT.

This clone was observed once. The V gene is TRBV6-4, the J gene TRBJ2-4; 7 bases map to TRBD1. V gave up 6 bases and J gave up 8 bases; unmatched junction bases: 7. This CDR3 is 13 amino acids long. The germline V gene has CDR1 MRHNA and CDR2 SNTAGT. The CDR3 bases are TGTGCCAGCAGCAAGACAGGGTTTGACATTCAGTACTTC. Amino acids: CASSKTGFDIQYF.

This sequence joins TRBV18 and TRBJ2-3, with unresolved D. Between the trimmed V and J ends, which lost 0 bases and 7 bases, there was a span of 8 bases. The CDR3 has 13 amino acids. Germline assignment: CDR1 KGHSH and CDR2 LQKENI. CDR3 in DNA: TGTGCCAGCTCACCACCTTGGGCCTATACGCAGTATTTT. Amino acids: CASSPPWAYTQYF.

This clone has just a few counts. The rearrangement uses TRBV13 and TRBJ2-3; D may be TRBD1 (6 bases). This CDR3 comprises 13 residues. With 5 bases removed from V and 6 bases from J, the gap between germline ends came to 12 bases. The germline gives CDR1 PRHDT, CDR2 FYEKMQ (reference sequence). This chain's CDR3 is CASSPPTGDTQYF. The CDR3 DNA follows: TGTGCCAGCAGCCCACCCACAGGGGATACGCAGTATTTT.

CDR3 protein: CASSQGLAGVGNTQYF. CDR3 sequence (DNA): TGCGCCAGCAGCCAAGGTCTAGCAGGTGTGGGCAATACGCAGTATTTT. The chain links TRBV4-1 to TRBJ2-3; maybe TRBD2 (5 bases). This CDR3 has 16 amino acids. V lost 1 base and J 7 bases, leaving 18 bases between the germline ends. CDR1 is MGHRA, CDR2 YSYEKL, per germline.

CDR3 DNA: TGCGCCAGCAGCCAAGAAGTGGGGGCGCCAGAATACGAGCAGTACTTC. Amino acids: CASSQEVGAPEYEQYF. The V and J genes are TRBV4-1 and TRBJ2-7, with D perhaps matching TRBD1 (6 bases). Germline CDR1 and CDR2: MGHRA and YSYEKL. This CDR3 has 16 residues. V shed 0 bases and J shed 4 bases, with 16 bases lying between them.

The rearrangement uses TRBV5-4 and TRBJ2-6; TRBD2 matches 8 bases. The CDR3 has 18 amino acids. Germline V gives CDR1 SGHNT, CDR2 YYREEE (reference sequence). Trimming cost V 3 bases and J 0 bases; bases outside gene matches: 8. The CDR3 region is CASSSGGHTNSGANVLTF. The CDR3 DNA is TGTGCCAGCAGCTCGGGGGGGCACACGAACTCTGGGGCCAACGTCCTGACTTTC. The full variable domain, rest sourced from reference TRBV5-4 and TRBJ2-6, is ETGVTQSPTHLIKTRGQQVTLRCSSQSGHNTVSWYQQALGQGPQFIFQYYREEENGRGNFPPRFSGLQFPNYSSELNVNALELDDSALYLCASSSGGHTNSGANVLTFGAGSRLTVL.

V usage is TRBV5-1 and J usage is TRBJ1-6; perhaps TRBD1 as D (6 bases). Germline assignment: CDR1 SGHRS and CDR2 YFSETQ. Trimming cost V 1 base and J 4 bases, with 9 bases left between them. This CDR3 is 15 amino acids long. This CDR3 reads CASSLSTGYNSPLHF. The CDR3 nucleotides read TGCGCCAGCAGCTTGTCGACAGGTTATAATTCACCCCTCCACTTT. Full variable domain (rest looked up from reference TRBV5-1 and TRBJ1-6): KAGVTQTPRYLIKTRGQQVTLSCSPISGHRSVSWYQQTPGQGLQFLFEYFSETQRNKGNFPGRFSGRQFSNSRSEMNVSTLELGDSALYLCASSLSTGYNSPLHFGNGTRLTVT.

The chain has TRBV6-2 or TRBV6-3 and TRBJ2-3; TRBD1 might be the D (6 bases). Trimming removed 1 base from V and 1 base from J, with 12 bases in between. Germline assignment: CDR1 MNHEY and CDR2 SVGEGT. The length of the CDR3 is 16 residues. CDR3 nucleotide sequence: TGTGCCAGCAGTTACTGGATAGGGGGTCGCACAGATACGCAGTATTTT. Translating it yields CASSYWIGGRTDTQYF.

The DNA for the CDR3 is TGTGCCAGCAGTCCTAGCACTGAAGCTTTCTTT. It codes for CASSPSTEAFF. The chain is built from TRBV6-5 and TRBJ1-1; D uncertain. The CDR3 loop spans 11 amino acids. Germline V gives CDR1 MNHEY, CDR2 SVGAGI. Trimming cost V 5 bases and J 4 bases, with 5 bases left between them.

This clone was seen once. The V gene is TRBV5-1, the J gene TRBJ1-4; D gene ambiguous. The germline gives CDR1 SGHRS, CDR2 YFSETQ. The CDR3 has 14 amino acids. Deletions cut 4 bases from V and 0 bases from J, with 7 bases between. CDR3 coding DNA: TGCGCCAGCAGCACTGGAGCAACTAATGAAAAACTGTTTTTT. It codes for CASSTGATNEKLFF.

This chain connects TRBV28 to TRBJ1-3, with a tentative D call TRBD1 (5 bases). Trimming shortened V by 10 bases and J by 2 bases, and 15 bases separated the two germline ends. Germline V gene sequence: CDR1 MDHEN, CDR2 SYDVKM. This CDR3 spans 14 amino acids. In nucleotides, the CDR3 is TGTGCCAAGAAGGAAAAAGGGGCTGGAAACACCATATATTTT. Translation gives CAKKEKGAGNTIYF.

The DNA of the CDR3 is TGCGCCAGCAGCTTGGACGGGGAGGGCGGGGAGCTGTTTTTT. Amino acid sequence: CASSLDGEGGELFF. V usage is TRBV5-1 and J usage is TRBJ2-2, with 7 positions matching TRBD2. Per germline, CDR1 SGHRS and CDR2 YFSETQ. The CDR3 length is 14 residues. The V segment lost 0 bases and the J segment 7 bases; nucleotides outside the gene matches: 3.

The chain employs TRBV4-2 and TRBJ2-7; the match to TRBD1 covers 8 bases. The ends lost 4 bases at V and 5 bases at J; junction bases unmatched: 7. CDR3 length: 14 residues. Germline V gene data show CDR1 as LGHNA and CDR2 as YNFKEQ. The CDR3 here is CASSPPGQANEQYF. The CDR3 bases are TGTGCCAGCAGCCCCCCGGGACAGGCTAACGAGCAGTACTTC.

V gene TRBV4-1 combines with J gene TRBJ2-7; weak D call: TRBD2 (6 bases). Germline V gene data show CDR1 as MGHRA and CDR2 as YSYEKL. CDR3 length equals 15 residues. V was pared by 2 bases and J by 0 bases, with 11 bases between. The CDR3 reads CASSQSAGSSYEQYF. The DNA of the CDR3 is TGCGCCAGCAGCCAATCAGCGGGCAGCTCCTACGAGCAGTACTTC.

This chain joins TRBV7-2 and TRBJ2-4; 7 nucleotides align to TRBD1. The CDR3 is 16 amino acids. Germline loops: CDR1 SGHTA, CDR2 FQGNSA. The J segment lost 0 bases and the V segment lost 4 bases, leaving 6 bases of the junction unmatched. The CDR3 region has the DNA TGTGCCAGCAGCTCACCGGGACAGCTAGCCAAAAACATTCAGTACTTC. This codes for CASSSPGQLAKNIQYF.

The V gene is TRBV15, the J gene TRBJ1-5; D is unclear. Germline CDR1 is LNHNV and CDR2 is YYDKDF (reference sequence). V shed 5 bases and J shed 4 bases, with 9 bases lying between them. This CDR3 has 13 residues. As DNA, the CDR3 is TGTGCCACCAGCCTGAAATGGAATCAGCCCCAGCATTTT. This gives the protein CATSLKWNQPQHF.

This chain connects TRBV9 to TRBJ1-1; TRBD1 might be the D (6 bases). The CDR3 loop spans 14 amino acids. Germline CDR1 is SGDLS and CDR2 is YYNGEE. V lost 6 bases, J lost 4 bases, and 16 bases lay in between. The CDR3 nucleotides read TGTGCCAGCACCCGGGGGCAGGGCCGCACTGAAGCTTTCTTT. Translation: CASTRGQGRTEAFF.

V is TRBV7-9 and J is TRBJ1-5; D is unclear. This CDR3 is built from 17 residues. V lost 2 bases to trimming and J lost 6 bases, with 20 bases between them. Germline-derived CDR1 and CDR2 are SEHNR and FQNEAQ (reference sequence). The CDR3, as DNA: TGTGCCAGCAGCTTAATAGGAACGGGCGCGGTGTTTCAGCCCCAGCATTTT. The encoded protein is CASSLIGTGAVFQPQHF. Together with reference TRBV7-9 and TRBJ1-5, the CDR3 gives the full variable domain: DTGVSQNPRHKITKRGQNVTFRCDPISEHNRLYWYRQTLGQGPEFLTYFQNEAQLEKSRLLSDRFSAERPKGSFSTLEIQRTEQGDSAMYLCASSLIGTGAVFQPQHFGDGTRLSIL.

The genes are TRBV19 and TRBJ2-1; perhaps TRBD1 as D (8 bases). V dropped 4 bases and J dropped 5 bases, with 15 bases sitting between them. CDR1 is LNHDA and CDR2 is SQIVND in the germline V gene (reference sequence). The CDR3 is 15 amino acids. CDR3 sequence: CASSTGQGGHNEQFF. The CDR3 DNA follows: TGTGCCAGTAGTACTGGACAGGGAGGGCACAATGAGCAGTTCTTC.

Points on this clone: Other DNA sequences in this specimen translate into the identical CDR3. The CDR3 sequence is CASSQVGSTEAFF. The CDR3 DNA reads TGTGCCAGCAGCCAAGTGGGAAGCACTGAAGCTTTCTTT. V usage is TRBV3-1 (or the pseudogene TRBV3-2) and J usage is TRBJ1-1; no definite D call. Trimming removed 1 base at V and 4 bases at J, with 7 bases between. Per the germline V gene, CDR1 is LGHDT and CDR2 is YNNKEL (reference sequence). This CDR3 region has 13 residues.

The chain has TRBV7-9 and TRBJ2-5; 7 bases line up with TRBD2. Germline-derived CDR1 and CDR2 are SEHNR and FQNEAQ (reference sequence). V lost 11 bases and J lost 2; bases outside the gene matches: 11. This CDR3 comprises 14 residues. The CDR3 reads CAGGDPPAQETQYF. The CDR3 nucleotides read TGTGCCGGGGGGGACCCACCCGCGCAAGAGACCCAGTACTTC.